This T cell receptor (beta chain) was sequenced during a study of shared clonotypes between healthy human individuals (dated by TCRdb to about 2020). Turning to the overall study: A couple of women and a few men aged 18 to 49 years were included in the cohort. Blood TCR repertoires of about 5 healthy adults were deeply sequenced to estimate repertoire size and the extent of clonotype sharing between individuals. For each donor, CD4 naive and CD4 memory were each run on three plates, CD8 naive on two plates, and CD8 memory on one plate. Between about 0.85 and 10 billion PBMCs per donor were obtained by leukapheresis. To increase sequencing depth and limit assay-specific biases, different laboratories used diverse techniques to prepare libraries and sequence TCR repertoires. Overall study results and their limits: Clonotypes shared by all four sorted-subset donors showed higher generation probabilities than non-shared clonotypes. Only blood was sampled, and tissue TCR repertoires likely differ from those in blood. Rarefaction of sorted-subset datasets indicated incomplete sequencing despite the large sequencing depth. Based on pairwise subsampling, the degree of clonotype sharing among donors was expected to be affected by sequencing depth. Sharing across a handful of donors was observed for 4.5% to 6.5% of naive CD4, 3% to 3.5% of naive CD8, roughly 2.4% of memory CD4, and around 0.4% of memory CD8 clonotypes. Larger estimated clonotype richness was generally found for naive subsets than for memory subsets. The small number of donors limited the genetic and exposure-history diversity represented.

CDR1 is given as MDHEN and CDR2 as SYDVKM, both from the germline V gene. Including cysteine and phenylalanine, the CDR3 has 15 amino acids. Here the CDR3 DNA is all that survives: 45 bases in frame from base 1. V lost 3 bases and J lost 2 bases; the stretch between them is 13 bases long. CD8 naive samples were obtained by positive selection for CCR7 among CD45RO-negative cells, yielding a CD45RA+CCR7+ population from which TemRA cells were excluded. Healthy HIV-negative adults with no recently reported acute infections or vaccinations were included as donors. All donors were Caucasian adults living in Nashville, Tennessee, USA. After blood collection by leukapheresis, PBMCs were isolated using Ficoll-Histopaque density gradient centrifugation and then cryopreserved in the vapor phase of liquid nitrogen. Analytical flow cytometry was used to check the purity and quantity of every magnetically sorted T cell population. From each sorted fraction, genomic DNA was isolated and quantified by UV absorbance on a Nanodrop 2000c.

As to this clone: Its target antigen remains unknown. Base quality data are lacking; no much larger clone is found one base away.

Using the deep immunoSEQ assay, multiplex PCR amplified TCR CDR3 regions from genomic DNA. Extracted genomic DNA from each cell subset was spread evenly across all wells of several immunoSEQ 96-well plates, with each plate serving as a replicate. For sorted subsets, approximately 210 ng of genomic DNA, equivalent to some 30,000 T cell genomes, went into each replicate PCR. Purified libraries were measured with a Qubit 3.0 fluorometer, size-checked on a Bioanalyzer 2100, and measured again with the KAPA Library Quantification kit. A separate single-read 150-cycle Illumina NextSeq 550 flow cell was used to sequence each immunoSEQ 96-well plate. The study's own analysis went as follows. Because only junctional sequences without quality scores were contained in the immunoSEQ output, filtering matching that applied to full-length reads could not be performed. To assign V/J genes and CDR3, sequences were annotated against IMGT germline references using PyIR, a Python wrapper for IgBLAST v1.9. Reads were filtered out if the reads had weak V/J assignments (E-value above 1e-6), no CDR3, stop codons, out-of-frame junctions, or ambiguous translated residues. A V3J clonotype was defined by an identical inferred V gene, J gene, and CDR3 amino acid sequence. Percentage overlap between repertoires was computed as shared unique clonotypes divided by the size of the smaller repertoire. RTK rarefaction, the Chao1 estimator, and Recon v2.1 estimates of unobserved clonotypes were used to assess repertoire richness. For all TCRbeta clonotypes obtained by the gDNA method from a handful of donors, generation probabilities were computed with OLGA. In TCRdb, the immuneACCESS table is reduced to in-frame sequences with V and J assigned. These tables do not hold every clone; where another copy was compared, an unresolved V gene accounts for under half, and the others remain unexplained. The DNA was the basis for D and trimming; V, J and clone size are from that table. The table for this sample lists hundreds of thousands of clones; about 95% of them were counted only once. 0.095% to 0.14% of the sample is held by the ten biggest clonotypes.

The sequence joins TRBV28 to TRBJ1-2; the D region possibly corresponds to TRBD1 (5 bases align). Specimen: naive CD8+ T cells sorted from blood. The sample's cell subset or site label, in plain terms: CD45RA+CCR7+. The origin of this receptor is a woman aged 25 to 45 in good health. For the CDR3, the sequence is CASSLRNRLNYGYTF. The DNA is TGTGCCAGCAGTTTGCGGAACAGGCTCAACTATGGCTACACCTTC.